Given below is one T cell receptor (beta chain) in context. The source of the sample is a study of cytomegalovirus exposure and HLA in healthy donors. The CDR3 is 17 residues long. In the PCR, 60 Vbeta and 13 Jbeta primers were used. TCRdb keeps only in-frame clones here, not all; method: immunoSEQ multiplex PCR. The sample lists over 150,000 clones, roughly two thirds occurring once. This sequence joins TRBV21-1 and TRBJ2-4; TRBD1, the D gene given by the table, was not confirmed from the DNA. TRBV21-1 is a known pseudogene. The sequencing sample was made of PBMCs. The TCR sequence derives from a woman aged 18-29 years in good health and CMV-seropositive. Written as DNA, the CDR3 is TGTGCCAGCAGCCTTTCAAGGGGGAGACTGGGCCACGACATTCAGTACTTC. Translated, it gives CASSLSRGRLGHDIQYF.